The source of this T cell receptor beta chain is a study of T cell repertoires in cytomegalovirus infection. Whole-study context: Public signatures in TCR beta pointed to CMV infection and matching HLA type.

Losses at the gene ends were 6 bases for V and 6 bases for J; bases not matched to a gene: 12. The CDR3 length is 16 residues. Germline V gives CDR1 SNHLY, CDR2 FYNNEI. Via MiXCR, TCRdb re-called the reads, giving one row per CDR3 protein. This sample carries under 95,000 distinct CDR3 sequences, approximately 46% of them seen once, and the ten largest clones take 90% to 95%. With regard to this clonotype: Its antigen is not known.

Findings and caveats of the study: What dominated the ex vivo response were HLA-C-restricted CMV-specific TCR beta clonotypes.

The starting material was CD8+ T cells from cultured PBMCs, obtained from culture after CMV antigen stimulation. The receptor's source is a human donor in good health (CMV status not recorded). Some clones in this sample may be carry-over from other donors' samples. This sequence joins TRBV2 and TRBJ2-4, with 9 bases fitting TRBD1. The CDR3 spells CASRKGTGKRGNIQYF. The CDR3 DNA follows: TGTGCCAGCAGGAAAGGGACAGGGAAACGAGGAAACATTCAGTACTTC.